This T cell receptor (beta chain) was retrieved from a study of T cells and copy number aberrations in small-cell lung cancer. Study-wide results and limits: Versus adjacent lung, tumor T-cell richness and clonality were lower; density nonsignificantly.

Donors had limited-stage small-cell lung cancer and underwent surgical resection in Hangzhou, China, between 2008 and 2020. Donors were all either smokers or heavy second-hand smokers. The method was immunoSEQ multiplex PCR; TCRdb's version includes in-frame clones alone and lacks a portion of them. This sample has thousands of clones, with around 77% found just once. A remark on this clone: The antigen remains undetermined.

The clonotype comes from a woman between 70 and 85 years old with small cell lung cancer. Some clones in this sample may be carry-over from other donors' samples. The sequencing input was normal tissue next to the tumor.

CDR3 bases: TGTGCCAGCAGGCTAGCGGGAGGGACAGTCTACGAGCAGTACTTC. Translation gives CASRLAGGTVYEQYF. The chain carries TRBV5-6 and TRBJ2-7; 12 nucleotides align to TRBD2. This CDR3 comprises 15 residues. Germline values: CDR1 SGHDT, CDR2 YYEEEE. Trimming cost V 5 bases and J 3 bases; bases outside gene matches: 6.